This T cell receptor (beta chain) comes out of a study of shared clonotypes between healthy human individuals. The germline V and J ends were trimmed by 4 bases and 3 bases, with 4 bases remaining between them. Germline CDR1 reads MNHNS; CDR2 reads SASEGT. CDR3 length equals 11 residues. How the authors handled the data: Junction-only sequences without quality scores came from ImmunoSEQ, so filtering differed. Clones were sequenced by immunoSEQ multiplex PCR, and TCRdb holds only the in-frame ones, with some missing. From that table come the V and J calls and clone size; the DNA was used to work out D and trimming. The sample lists about 1.1 million clones; approximately 75% were seen once.

The sequencing input was memory CD4+ T cells from PBMCs. As to subset: CD45RA-negative fraction. V usage is TRBV6-1 and J usage is TRBJ2-7; D not resolved. The receptor comes from a young man in good health. Some clones in this sample may be carry-over from other donors' samples. The CDR3 sequence is CASSGDYEQYF. The DNA of the CDR3 is TGTGCCAGCAGTGGCGACTACGAGCAGTACTTC.